A selection of T cell receptor beta chains follows, all from one sample in a study of cytomegalovirus exposure and HLA in healthy donors. Profiling relied on immunoSEQ multiplex PCR, and the TCRdb table lists in-frame clones only, not all of them. The table lists 120,000 to 150,000 clones, roughly 78% of them singletons. Sequenced material: PBMCs. The receptors shown here come from a man in his forties or fifties in good health and CMV-seropositive. CDR3s include the opening cysteine and the closing phenylalanine or tryptophan.

v_gene,j_gene,CDR3aa
TRBV6-1,TRBJ1-5,CASSEQLTRGFLRYHQPQHF
TRBV7-8,TRBJ2-1,CASSLVADHYNEQFF
TRBV28,TRBJ1-4,CASSLDRGREKLFF
TRBV7-9,TRBJ1-4,CASSWVGRDEKLFF
TRBV6-1,TRBJ1-2,CASSEAPTPWIYGYTF
TRBV28,TRBJ2-7,CATGLRFAEQYF
TRBV5-1,TRBJ1-1,CASSLASTGGSVNTEAFF
TRBV5-1,TRBJ2-7,CASSLVSGFQYEQYF
TRBV6-4,TRBJ2-1,CASRPGTSGRDEQFF
TRBV5-1,TRBJ1-2,CASSQGQVDGYTF
TRBV27,TRBJ1-5,CASSPTGKSVQPQHF
TRBV18,TRBJ2-7,CASSPPSGHYEQYF
TRBV7-8,TRBJ2-7,CASSLPGSSSYEQYF
TRBV6-6,TRBJ1-5,CATRQGTGNQPQHF
TRBV6-1,TRBJ1-5,CATKAISNQPQHF
TRBV7-6,TRBJ1-3,CASSSRSGGNTIYF
TRBV28,TRBJ1-1,CASSFSGVMVNTEAFF
TRBV30,TRBJ1-3,CAWRAGTGYSGNTIYF
TRBV6-5,TRBJ2-2,CASRPDRGLTGELFF
TRBV6-6,TRBJ2-7,CASSDTGVRTDEQYF
TRBV19,TRBJ1-3,CASSKGQFGNTIYF
TRBV7-2,TRBJ2-1,CASSSDQPGLAHNEQFF
TRBV27,TRBJ2-5,CASRDWDQETQYF